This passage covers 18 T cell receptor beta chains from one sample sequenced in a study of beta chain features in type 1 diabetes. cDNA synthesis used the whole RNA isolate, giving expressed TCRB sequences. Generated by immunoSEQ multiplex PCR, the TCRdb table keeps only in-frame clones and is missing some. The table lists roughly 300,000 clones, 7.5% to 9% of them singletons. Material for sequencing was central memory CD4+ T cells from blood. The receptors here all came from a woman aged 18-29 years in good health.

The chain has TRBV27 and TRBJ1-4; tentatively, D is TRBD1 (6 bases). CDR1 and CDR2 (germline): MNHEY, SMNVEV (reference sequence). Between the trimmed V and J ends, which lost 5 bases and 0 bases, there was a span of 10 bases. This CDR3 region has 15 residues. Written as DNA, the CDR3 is TGTGCCAGCAGTATGGACAGAGCAACTAATGAAAAACTGTTTTTT. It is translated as CASSMDRATNEKLFF.

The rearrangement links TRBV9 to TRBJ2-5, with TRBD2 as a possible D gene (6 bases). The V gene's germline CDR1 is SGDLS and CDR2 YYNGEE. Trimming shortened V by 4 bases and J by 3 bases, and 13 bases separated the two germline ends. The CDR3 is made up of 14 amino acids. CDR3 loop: CASSPRDWEETQYF. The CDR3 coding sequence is TGTGCCAGCAGCCCCCGGGACTGGGAAGAGACCCAGTACTTC.

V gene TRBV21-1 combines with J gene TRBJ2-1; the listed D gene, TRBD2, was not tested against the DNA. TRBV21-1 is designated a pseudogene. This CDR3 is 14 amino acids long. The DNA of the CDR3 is TGTGCCAGCAGCAAAATGCGATCCTACAATGAGCAGTTCTTC. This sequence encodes CASSKMRSYNEQFF.

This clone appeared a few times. The CDR3 region is CASSPNNPGQGKGYF. CDR3 sequence (DNA): TGTGCCAGCAGTCCGAACAACCCGGGACAGGGGAAGGGGTACTTC. V is TRBV27 and J is TRBJ2-7, with TRBD1 matching over 10 bases. The CDR3 has 15 residues. Germline-derived CDR1 and CDR2 are MNHEY and SMNVEV (reference sequence). Losses at the gene ends were 5 bases for V and 12 bases for J; bases not matched to a gene: 16.

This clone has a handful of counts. CDR3 protein: CASRRRGSRGDEQFF. CDR3 DNA sequence: TGTGCCAGCAGGCGACGGGGGTCAAGGGGCGATGAGCAGTTCTTC. The chain uses TRBV27 and TRBJ2-1; TRBD2 might be the D (6 bases). Trimming pared 6 bases from V and 8 bases from J, leaving 20 bases between. There are 15 residues in the CDR3. CDR1 and CDR2 (germline): MNHEY, SMNVEV (reference sequence).

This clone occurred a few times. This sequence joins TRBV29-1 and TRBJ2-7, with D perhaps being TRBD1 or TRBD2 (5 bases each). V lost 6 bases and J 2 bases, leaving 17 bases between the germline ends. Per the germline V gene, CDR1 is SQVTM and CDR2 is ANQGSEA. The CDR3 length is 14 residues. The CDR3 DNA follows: TGCAGCGTGCCCCTCGGGACCTCGCCCTACGAGCAGTACTTC. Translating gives CSVPLGTSPYEQYF.

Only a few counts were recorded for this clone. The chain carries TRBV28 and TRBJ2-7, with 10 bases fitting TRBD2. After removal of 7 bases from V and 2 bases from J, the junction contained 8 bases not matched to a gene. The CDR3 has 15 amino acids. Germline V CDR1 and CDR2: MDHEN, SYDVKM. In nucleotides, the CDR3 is TGTGCCAGCATCTCGGGAGCGGGAGGGCCCTACGAGCAGTACTTC. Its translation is CASISGAGGPYEQYF.

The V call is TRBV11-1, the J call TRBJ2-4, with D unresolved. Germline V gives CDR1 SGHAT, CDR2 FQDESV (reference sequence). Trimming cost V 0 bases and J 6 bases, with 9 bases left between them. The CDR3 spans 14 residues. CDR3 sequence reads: CASSLAVVSNIQYF. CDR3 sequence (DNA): TGTGCCAGCAGCTTAGCGGTGGTCTCAAACATTCAGTACTTC. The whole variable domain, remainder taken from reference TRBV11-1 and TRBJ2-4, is EAEVAQSPRYKITEKSQAVAFWCDPISGHATLYWYRQILGQGPELLVQFQDESVVDDSQLPKDRFSAERLKGVDSTLKIQPAELGDSAMYLCASSLAVVSNIQYFGAGTRLSVL.

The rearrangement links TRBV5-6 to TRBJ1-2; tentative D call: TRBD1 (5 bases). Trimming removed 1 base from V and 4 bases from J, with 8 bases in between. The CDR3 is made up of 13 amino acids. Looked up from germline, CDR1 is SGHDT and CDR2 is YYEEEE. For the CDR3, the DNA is TGTGCCAGCAGCTTGCGCCAGGGCTATGGCTACACCTTC. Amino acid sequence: CASSLRQGYGYTF.

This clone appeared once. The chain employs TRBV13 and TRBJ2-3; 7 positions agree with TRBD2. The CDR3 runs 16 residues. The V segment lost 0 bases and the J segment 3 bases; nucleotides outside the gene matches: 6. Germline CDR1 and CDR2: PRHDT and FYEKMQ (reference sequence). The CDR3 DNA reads TGTGCCAGCAGCTTAGGGGCGGGGGACTTTACAGATACGCAGTATTTT. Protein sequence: CASSLGAGDFTDTQYF. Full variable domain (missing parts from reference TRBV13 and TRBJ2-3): AAGVIQSPRHLIKEKRETATLKCYPIPRHDTVYWYQQGPGQDPQFLISFYEKMQSDKGSIPDRFSAQQFSDYHSELNMSSLELGDSALYFCASSLGAGDFTDTQYFGPGTRLTVL.

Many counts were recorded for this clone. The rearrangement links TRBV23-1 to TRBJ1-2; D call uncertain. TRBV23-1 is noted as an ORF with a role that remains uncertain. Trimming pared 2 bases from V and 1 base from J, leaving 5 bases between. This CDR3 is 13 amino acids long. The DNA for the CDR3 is TGCGCCAGCAGTCAACAGCTTAACTATGGCTACACCTTC. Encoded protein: CASSQQLNYGYTF.

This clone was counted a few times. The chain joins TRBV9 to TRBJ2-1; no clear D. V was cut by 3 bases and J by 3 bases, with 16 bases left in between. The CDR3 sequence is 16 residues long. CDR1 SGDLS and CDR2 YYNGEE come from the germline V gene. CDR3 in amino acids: CASSAVVNSFYNEQFF. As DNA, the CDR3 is TGTGCCAGCAGCGCGGTCGTGAATAGTTTCTACAATGAGCAGTTCTTC.

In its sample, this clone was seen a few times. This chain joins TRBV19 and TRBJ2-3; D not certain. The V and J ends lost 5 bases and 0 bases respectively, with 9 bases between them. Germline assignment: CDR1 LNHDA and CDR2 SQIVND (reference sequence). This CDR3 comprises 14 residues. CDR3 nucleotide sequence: TGTGCCAGTAGTCGCGGAACTAGCACAGATACGCAGTATTTT. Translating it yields CASSRGTSTDTQYF.

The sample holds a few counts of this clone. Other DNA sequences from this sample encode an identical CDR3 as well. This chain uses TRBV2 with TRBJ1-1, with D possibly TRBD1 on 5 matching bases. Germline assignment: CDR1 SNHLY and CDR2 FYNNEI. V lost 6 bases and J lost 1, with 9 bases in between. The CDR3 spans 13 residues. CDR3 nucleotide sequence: TGTGCCAGCAGCCGGCAGGGGAACACTGAAGCTTTCTTT. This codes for CASSRQGNTEAFF.

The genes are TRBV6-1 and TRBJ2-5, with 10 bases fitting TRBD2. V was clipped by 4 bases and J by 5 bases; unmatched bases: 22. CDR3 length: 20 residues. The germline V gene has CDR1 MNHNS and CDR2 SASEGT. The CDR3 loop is CASSAYDNPTSGSFRETQYF. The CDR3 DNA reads TGTGCCAGCAGTGCCTACGACAATCCGACTAGCGGGTCCTTCAGGGAGACCCAGTACTTC.

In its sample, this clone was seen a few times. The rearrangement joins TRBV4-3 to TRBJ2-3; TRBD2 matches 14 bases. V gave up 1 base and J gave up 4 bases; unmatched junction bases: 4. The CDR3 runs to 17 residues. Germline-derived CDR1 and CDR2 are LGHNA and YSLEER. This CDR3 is CASSQGPGLAGADTQYF. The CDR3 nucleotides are TGCGCCAGCAGCCAAGGCCCGGGACTAGCGGGAGCAGATACGCAGTATTTT.

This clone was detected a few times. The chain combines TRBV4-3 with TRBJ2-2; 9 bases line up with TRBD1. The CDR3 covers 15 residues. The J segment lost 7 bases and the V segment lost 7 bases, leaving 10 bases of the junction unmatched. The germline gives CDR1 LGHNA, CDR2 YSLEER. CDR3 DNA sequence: TGCGCCAGCACGCAGCAACAGGGGGCAGGCGGGGAGCTGTTTTTT. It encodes CASTQQQGAGGELFF.

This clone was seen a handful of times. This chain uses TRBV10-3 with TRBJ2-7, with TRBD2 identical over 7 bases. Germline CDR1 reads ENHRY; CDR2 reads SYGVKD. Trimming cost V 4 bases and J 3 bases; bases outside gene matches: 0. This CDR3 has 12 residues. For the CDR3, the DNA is TGTGCCATCAGTGGGGAGGGCTACGAGCAGTACTTC. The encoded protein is CAISGEGYEQYF.